This TCR beta chain was obtained from a study of blood T cell repertoires in COVID-19. Study at large: Acute-phase and convalescent COVID-19 samples originated in the United States, Italy and Spain. PBMCs, B-cell-depleted T cells, or T cells were the source of the cDNA or gDNA that made up the material.

This CDR3 spans 13 amino acids. V was shortened by 0 bases and J by 2 bases, with 5 bases between the two germline ends. CDR1 is SGHDT and CDR2 is YYEEEE in the germline V gene. About this clone itself: Within the sample, other DNA sequences also encode this same CDR3.

In the original workflow: It was from reference gene primer amplification that nucleated cell counts were estimated. TCRdb keeps only in-frame clones here, not all; method: immunoSEQ multiplex PCR. V, J and clone size are those of that table, while D and trimming were read from the DNA. The table lists about 320,000 clones, approximately 85% of them singletons, with roughly 7% in the top ten. This receptor was identified in a human donor in a cohort sampled during active COVID-19. The sample comprised peripheral blood. The rearrangement links TRBV5-6 to TRBJ1-2; perhaps TRBD1 as D (5 bases). This CDR3 is CASSLAGNYGYTF. The CDR3 nucleotides are TGTGCCAGCAGCTTGGCAGGGAACTATGGCTACACCTTC.